The 22 T cell receptor beta chains below come from one sample, sequenced in a study of low-dose radiotherapy and immunotherapy resistance in tumors. Time point denoted: before trial treatment. Primers used for first-strand cDNA, a TRAV- and TRBV-specific set, covered both alpha and beta chains. TCR amplification used roughly 21 PCR cycles, a constant-region primer and a V-primer adapter. One entry per CDR3 protein results from TCRdb running MiXCR on the reads. Among 55,000 to 80,000 distinct CDR3 sequences, around a quarter were seen once, and the ten largest hold approximately 7%. The sample in question was PBMCs, obtained before treatment. The receptors come from a male donor with rectosigmoid adenocarcinoma.

V and J are TRBV6-2 or TRBV6-3 and TRBJ2-1; 9 bases align to TRBD2. The length of the CDR3 is 16 residues. From germline, CDR1 is MNHEY and CDR2 SVGEGT. The V segment lost 7 bases and the J segment 0 bases; nucleotides outside the gene matches: 7. The CDR3 DNA reads as TGTGCCAGCAAACCAATTAGCGGGAGCTCCTACAATGAGCAGTTCTTC. This encodes CASKPISGSSYNEQFF.

This clonotype showed up just once. The chain has TRBV29-1 and TRBJ2-1; 7 bases match TRBD2. Germline V gene data show CDR1 as SQVTM and CDR2 as ANQGSEA. The CDR3 consists of 14 residues. Losses at the gene ends were 7 bases for V and 0 bases for J; bases not matched to a gene: 6. The DNA of the CDR3 is TGCAGCGCGGGCGGCGGGAGCTCCTACAATGAGCAGTTCTTC. Protein product: CSAGGGSSYNEQFF.

This clonotype showed up many times. The chain combines TRBV5-1 with TRBJ2-5; 9 nucleotides align to TRBD1. The CDR3 runs 15 residues. The V and J ends lost 0 bases and 2 bases, in that order; junction bases with no gene match: 2. Germline CDR1 SGHRS, CDR2 YFSETQ. CDR3 nucleotide sequence: TGCGCCAGCAGCTTGGCGACAGGGGGACAAGAGACCCAGTACTTC. This codes for CASSLATGGQETQYF.

About this clonotype: A far larger clone is one base from this, pointing to a likely read error. The chain is built from TRBV6-6 and TRBJ1-5; D uncertain. V lost 7 bases and J 9 bases, leaving 22 bases between the germline ends. From germline, CDR1 is MNHNY and CDR2 SVGAGI (reference sequence). This CDR3 has 15 amino acids. This CDR3 is CASIERTTSGRPQHF. CDR3 nucleotides: TGTGCCAGCATTGAGCGGACCACCTCGGGGAGGCCCCAGCATTTT.

This clonotype was seen at least ten times. The rearrangement joins TRBV18 to TRBJ2-5; TRBD2 might be the D (6 bases). CDR3 length: 15 amino acids. Germline loops: CDR1 KGHSH, CDR2 LQKENI. Trimming took 6 bases from V and 5 from J, leaving 19 bases between them. The CDR3 loop reads CASSTNGPGRETQYF. As DNA, the CDR3 is TGTGCCAGCTCGACCAATGGTCCAGGGAGGGAGACCCAGTACTTC.

Many counts were recorded for this clonotype. The V call is TRBV14, the J call TRBJ2-2, with 7 positions matching TRBD1. CDR1 is SGHDN and CDR2 is FVKESK in the germline V gene. CDR3 size: 16 residues. The V segment lost 4 bases and the J segment 3 bases; nucleotides outside the gene matches: 8. CDR3 region: CASSPPGTAYTGELFF. The DNA of the CDR3 is TGTGCCAGCAGCCCACCCGGGACAGCTTACACCGGGGAGCTGTTTTTT.

This clonotype was counted only a few times. With a much larger clone just one base away, this may be a read error. The V gene is TRBV7-2, the J gene TRBJ2-7, with 8 bases lining up with TRBD2. The junction had 18 bases not matched to a gene; V was cut back by 5 bases and J by 3 bases. CDR3 length equals 18 residues. Germline-derived CDR1 and CDR2 are SGHTA and FQGNSA. Here the CDR3 reads CASSERTSLETVIYEQYF. DNA for the CDR3: TGTGCCAGCAGCGAAAGGACTAGCCTTGAGACAGTGATCTACGAGCAGTACTTC.

This clonotype was observed a handful of times. V gene TRBV5-1 combines with J gene TRBJ2-5; D not certain. Germline CDR1 and CDR2: SGHRS and YFSETQ. Trimming stripped 3 bases from V and 0 bases from J, with 9 bases between. The CDR3 covers 14 residues. The CDR3 DNA is TGCGCCAGCAGCTGGACCGATTACCAAGAGACCCAGTACTTC. It codes for CASSWTDYQETQYF.

Comments on this clonotype: This likely traces to a read error, being one base from a far larger clone. The rearrangement uses TRBV28 and TRBJ2-1; the D gene could be TRBD1 or TRBD2 (5 bases each). In germline, CDR1 is MDHEN, CDR2 SYDVKM. This CDR3 comprises 14 residues. Deletions cut 3 bases from V and 10 bases from J, with 16 bases between. CDR3 coding DNA: TGTGCCAGCAGTTTGCCGGGGACGGGCTACGAGCAGTTCTTC. Protein product: CASSLPGTGYEQFF. Full variable domain (remainder filled in from reference TRBV28 and TRBJ2-1): DVKVTQSSRYLVKRTGEKVFLECVQDMDHENMFWYRQDPGLGLRLIYFSYDVKMKEKGDIPEGYSVSREKKERFSLILESASTNQTSMYLCASSLPGTGYEQFFGPGTRLTVL.

The V gene is TRBV28, the J gene TRBJ2-1; 7 bases agree with TRBD2. In germline, CDR1 is MDHEN, CDR2 SYDVKM. V trimming: 7 bases; J trimming: 5 bases; junction bases outside the gene matches: 11. The length of the CDR3 is 15 residues. CDR3 bases: TGTGCCAGCACCTCAGTCGGACTAGGTGACAATGAGCAGTTCTTC. Its protein product is CASTSVGLGDNEQFF. The full variable domain, with the rest looked up from reference TRBV28 and TRBJ2-1, is DVKVTQSSRYLVKRTGEKVFLECVQDMDHENMFWYRQDPGLGLRLIYFSYDVKMKEKGDIPEGYSVSREKKERFSLILESASTNQTSMYLCASTSVGLGDNEQFFGPGTRLTVL.

Ten or more counts support this clonotype. The J gene is TRBJ2-7, the V gene TRBV7-9; a weak D match, TRBD1 (6 bases). V was cut by 8 bases and J by 0 bases, with 11 bases left in between. CDR3 length equals 13 residues. Germline CDR1 reads SEHNR; CDR2 reads FQNEAQ (reference sequence). CDR3 loop: CASQDRTSYEQYF. CDR3 DNA sequence: TGTGCCAGCCAAGACAGGACCTCCTACGAGCAGTACTTC.

The chain employs TRBV5-4 and TRBJ1-1; 10 bases are a match to TRBD1. The CDR3 runs to 15 residues. The V segment lost 4 bases and the J segment 4 bases; nucleotides outside the gene matches: 7. The germline V gene has CDR1 SGHNT and CDR2 YYREEE (reference sequence). This CDR3 reads CASSPDRGRSTEAFF. DNA for the CDR3: TGTGCCAGCAGCCCAGACAGGGGGCGAAGCACTGAAGCTTTCTTT.

The chain uses TRBV18 and TRBJ1-2; D gene uncertain. The germline gives CDR1 KGHSH, CDR2 LQKENI. The CDR3 sequence is 14 residues long. The V gene lost 2 bases and the J gene lost 3 bases, with 10 bases spanning the gap. This chain's CDR3 is CASSPTPTHYGYTF. CDR3 nucleotides: TGTGCCAGCTCACCAACCCCAACCCACTATGGCTACACCTTC.

The V and J genes are TRBV28 and TRBJ2-7, with 8 bases fitting TRBD2. Germline V gene data show CDR1 as MDHEN and CDR2 as SYDVKM. The CDR3 extends over 13 amino acids. The trim removed 11 bases at V and 5 bases at J, leaving 11 bases unmatched. The CDR3 DNA follows: TGTGCCCTGATCGGGGGGGGGCTGCACGAGCAGTACTTC. Residues: CALIGGGLHEQYF. The whole variable domain, filled in from reference TRBV28 and TRBJ2-7, reads DVKVTQSSRYLVKRTGEKVFLECVQDMDHENMFWYRQDPGLGLRLIYFSYDVKMKEKGDIPEGYSVSREKKERFSLILESASTNQTSMYLCALIGGGLHEQYFGPGTRLTVT.

This sequence joins TRBV6-2 or TRBV6-3 and TRBJ2-1, with 7 bases identical to TRBD2. This CDR3 spans 14 amino acids. V shed 4 bases, J shed 7 bases, and the junction held 7 bases outside the gene matches. CDR1 MNHEY and CDR2 SVGEGT come from the germline V gene. The CDR3, as DNA: TGTGCCAGCAGTTTAGCGGGCGGTGCGAATGAGCAGTTCTTC. Protein: CASSLAGGANEQFF.

This clonotype was observed at least ten times. This chain links TRBV2 with TRBJ2-5, with a tentative D call TRBD1 (6 bases). The germline gives CDR1 SNHLY, CDR2 FYNNEI. V was shortened by 7 bases and J by 2 bases, with 11 bases between the two germline ends. The CDR3 has 13 amino acids. The CDR3 nucleotides read TGTGCCAGCAAAGGACAGAATCAAGAGACCCAGTACTTC. Encoded protein: CASKGQNQETQYF.

This clonotype was detected many times. The V and J genes are TRBV19 and TRBJ2-3; D remains unclear. V gave up 3 bases and J gave up 8 bases, with 12 bases separating them. Germline values: CDR1 LNHDA, CDR2 SQIVND (reference sequence). There are 13 residues in the CDR3. In DNA, the CDR3 is TGTGCCAGTAGTATTGACCGGTGGGGTACGCAGTATTTT. It codes for CASSIDRWGTQYF.

This clonotype has at least ten counts. The J gene is TRBJ2-2, the V gene TRBV5-1; TRBD2 might be the D (5 bases). The CDR3 consists of 16 residues. Trimming removed 1 base from V and 1 base from J, with 11 bases in between. The germline V gene has CDR1 SGHRS and CDR2 YFSETQ. This CDR3 is CASSLSGLKNTGELFF. DNA for the CDR3: TGCGCCAGCAGCTTGTCCGGACTCAAGAACACCGGGGAGCTGTTTTTT.

This clonotype occurred many times. The chain joins TRBV3-1 to TRBJ1-5; perhaps TRBD1 as D (5 bases). CDR3 length: 15 amino acids. Per the germline V gene, CDR1 is LGHDT and CDR2 is YNNKEL (reference sequence). V lost 1 base, J lost 3 bases, and 10 bases lay in between. CDR3 loop: CASSQARTPNQPQHF. In DNA, the CDR3 is TGTGCCAGCAGCCAAGCGCGGACACCCAATCAGCCCCAGCATTTT.

Within the sample, this clonotype is medium-sized. CDR3 region: CASSYPAATGTSNQPQHF. The CDR3 DNA is TGTGCCAGCAGTTACCCGGCCGCAACAGGTACCTCCAATCAGCCCCAGCATTTT. The V gene is TRBV6-2 or TRBV6-3, the J gene TRBJ1-5; D is possibly TRBD1 (5 bases). Trimming pared 2 bases from V and 3 bases from J, leaving 20 bases between. Germline V gene data show CDR1 as MNHEY and CDR2 as SVGEGT. The CDR3 loop spans 18 amino acids.

This clonotype occurred many times. This chain joins TRBV5-1 and TRBJ1-2; TRBD1 might be the D (5 bases). The CDR3 runs 14 residues. With 4 bases removed from V and 5 bases from J, the gap between germline ends came to 15 bases. The germline V gene encodes CDR1 SGHRS and CDR2 YFSETQ. The CDR3 bases are TGCGCCAGCAGCCTCGGGACGGCAACTTATGGCTACACCTTC. It codes for CASSLGTATYGYTF.

This clonotype has a count of ten or more. The V gene is TRBV30, the J gene TRBJ2-3, with D hard to call. V shed 2 bases and J shed 0 bases, with 9 bases lying between them. Germline loops: CDR1 GTSNPN, CDR2 SVGIG (reference sequence). The CDR3 length is 14 residues. The CDR3 nucleotides are TGTGCCTGGAGTAGACAATCAAGCACAGATACGCAGTATTTT. Amino acids: CAWSRQSSTDTQYF.